This T cell receptor beta chain was captured by sequencing in a study of shared clonotypes between healthy human individuals. It was across several immunoSEQ plates that each subset's genomic DNA was evenly split. The replicate PCRs on unsorted PBMC were given 250 to 300 ng DNA, which is 25,000 to 30,000 T cell genomes. DNA from unsorted PBMC was sequenced on ten immunoSEQ deep assay plates. Sequencing used immunoSEQ multiplex PCR; TCRdb keeps in-frame clones, though not all of them. The sample carries hundreds of thousands of clones, less than 80% recorded once. After removal of 0 bases from V and 5 bases from J, the junction contained 4 bases not matched to a gene. Germline V CDR1 and CDR2: SGHDT, YYEEEE. The CDR3 has 14 amino acids. Donors, healthy HIV-negative adults, lacked recent acute infections or vaccinations.

This sequence joins TRBV5-6 and TRBJ2-5; 7 bases agree with TRBD2. The clonotype comes from a woman aged 35 to 49 in good health. Some clones in this sample may be carry-over from other donors' samples. Sequencing was performed on PBMCs. CDR3 sequence: CASSLDLGGETQYF. DNA of the CDR3: TGTGCCAGCAGCTTGGACCTGGGGGGGGAGACCCAGTACTTC.